This T cell receptor (beta chain) was retrieved from a study of blood T cell repertoires in COVID-19. Data came from immunoSEQ multiplex PCR; TCRdb stores just in-frame clones and leaves some out. The sample has some 500,000 clones, 85% to 90% seen once. This clone was detected once. V was clipped by 0 bases and J by 2 bases, with 3 bases between them. This CDR3 region has 13 residues. Germline V gives CDR1 KGHSH, CDR2 LQKENI. What was sequenced was peripheral blood. This clonotype was obtained from a woman aged 45-65 years with COVID-19, enrolled during active disease. The J gene is TRBJ2-3, the V gene TRBV18; no firm D call. The CDR3 DNA is TGTGCCAGCTCACCACCCCTCACAGATACGCAGTATTTT. This translates into CASSPPLTDTQYF.